This T cell receptor (beta chain) was observed in a study of human T cells and chemical hapten exposure. TCRdb re-analysed the RACE reads in MiXCR, keeping a single row per CDR3 protein. The sample lists about 340,000 distinct CDR3 sequences; around 7% were seen once. This clonotype was seen a handful of times. The time point is: patch test 1, 2 weeks after DPC sensitization. Treatment given: therapeutic diphenylcyclopropenone sensitization with weekly scalp DPC. V dropped 9 bases and J dropped 0 bases, with 6 bases sitting between them. This CDR3 is 13 amino acids long. In germline, CDR1 is LNHDA, CDR2 SQIVND (reference sequence).

The clonotype comes from a woman between 18 and 30 years old with alopecia areata. Some clones in this sample may be carry-over from other donors' samples. The sequenced sample was whole blood, obtained in connection with sensitization to the hapten diphenylcyclopropenone (DPC). The chain uses TRBV19 and TRBJ2-6; D is unclear. The CDR3 region is CASVYSGANVLTF. The DNA for the CDR3 is TGTGCCAGCGTATACTCTGGGGCCAACGTCCTGACTTTC.